What follows are 13 T cell receptor beta chains derived from one specimen sequenced in a study of monozygotic twins with inflammatory bowel disease. After re-calling the 5' RACE reads, TCRdb lists one entry per CDR3 protein, DNA absent. The table lists approximately 330,000 distinct CDR3 sequences, with over 2% in the top ten. The sequencing sample was made of blood. The receptors come from a human donor with ulcerative colitis or Crohn's disease, or a healthy co-twin of an affected twin (not recorded which).

The rearrangement joins TRBV7-3 to TRBJ2-1; TCRdb's assignment of TRBD2 cannot be checked, as there is no DNA. Germline CDR1 reads SGHTA; CDR2 reads FQGTGA. This CDR3 has 16 amino acids. This chain's CDR3 is CASSSIATSGSNEQFF.

The CDR3 protein is CASRSVGFTGDTHSYEQYF. The V call is TRBV6-2 or TRBV6-3, the J call TRBJ2-7; TCRdb's D gene call, TRBD1, goes unchecked for lack of DNA. The CDR3 totals 19 residues. Germline V lookup: CDR1 MNHEY, CDR2 SVGEGT.

V usage is TRBV12-3 or TRBV12-4 and J usage is TRBJ1-5. This CDR3 region has 13 residues. CDR3 amino acids: CASSSGGDQPQHF.

V is TRBV29-1 and J is TRBJ2-1; as DNA is missing, the TRBD2 call by TCRdb cannot be tested. The V gene's germline CDR1 is SQVTM and CDR2 ANQGSEA. The CDR3 is 14 amino acids. The CDR3 reads CSFRPPNGLNEQFF.

This chain connects TRBV5-1 to TRBJ2-5; TCRdb designates TRBD2, a call that cannot be tested without DNA. The CDR3 contains 13 residues. Germline-derived CDR1 and CDR2 are SGHRS and YFSETQ. This chain's CDR3 is CASSSSGRETQYF. Variable domain in full (rest from reference TRBV5-1 and TRBJ2-5): KAGVTQTPRYLIKTRGQQVTLSCSPISGHRSVSWYQQTPGQGLQFLFEYFSETQRNKGNFPGRFSGRQFSNSRSEMNVSTLELGDSALYLCASSSSGRETQYFGPGTRLLVL.

The gene calls are TRBV12-3 or TRBV12-4 and TRBJ1-5; TCRdb indicates TRBD1, and absent DNA this call remains unverified. This CDR3 is 15 amino acids long. The CDR3: CASSFVGQQNQPQHF.

The chain links TRBV28 to TRBJ1-2. The CDR3 totals 11 residues. CDR1 MDHEN and CDR2 SYDVKM come from the germline V gene. This CDR3 reads CASSFGSGYTF.

V is TRBV21-1 and J is TRBJ2-7; the TRBD2 assignment by TCRdb is unverifiable without DNA. TRBV21-1 is tagged as a pseudogene. The CDR3 is 17 residues long. This CDR3 reads CASSNPGGLAGGHEQYF.

V and J are TRBV27 and TRBJ2-1; TCRdb calls TRBD1, which cannot be checked without DNA. This CDR3 comprises 16 residues. Germline CDR1 and CDR2: MNHEY and SMNVEV (reference sequence). CDR3 loop: CASSSLRDRGLDEQFF.

The chain is built from TRBV20-1 and TRBJ2-1. CDR3 length: 11 residues. The V gene's germline CDR1 is DFQATT and CDR2 SNEGSKA (reference sequence). The chain's CDR3 is CSASRGNEQFF.

The chain links TRBV28 to TRBJ2-5; with no DNA, the TCRdb D assignment of TRBD1 cannot be verified. Germline CDR1 is MDHEN and CDR2 is SYDVKM. The CDR3 is 15 amino acids. This CDR3 is CASLPGDRGQETQYF.

This sequence joins TRBV7-9 and TRBJ1-5; without DNA, the TCRdb call of TRBD1 cannot be checked. The CDR3 is 14 residues long. CDR1 is SEHNR and CDR2 is FQNEAQ in the germline V gene (reference sequence). CDR3 amino acids: CASSLDQGNQPQHF.

CDR3 region: CASSQRVSGVEQFF. This chain connects TRBV4-1 to TRBJ2-1; TCRdb selects TRBD1, and the lack of DNA leaves this call unchecked. This CDR3 comprises 14 residues. The germline V gene encodes CDR1 MGHRA and CDR2 YSYEKL.